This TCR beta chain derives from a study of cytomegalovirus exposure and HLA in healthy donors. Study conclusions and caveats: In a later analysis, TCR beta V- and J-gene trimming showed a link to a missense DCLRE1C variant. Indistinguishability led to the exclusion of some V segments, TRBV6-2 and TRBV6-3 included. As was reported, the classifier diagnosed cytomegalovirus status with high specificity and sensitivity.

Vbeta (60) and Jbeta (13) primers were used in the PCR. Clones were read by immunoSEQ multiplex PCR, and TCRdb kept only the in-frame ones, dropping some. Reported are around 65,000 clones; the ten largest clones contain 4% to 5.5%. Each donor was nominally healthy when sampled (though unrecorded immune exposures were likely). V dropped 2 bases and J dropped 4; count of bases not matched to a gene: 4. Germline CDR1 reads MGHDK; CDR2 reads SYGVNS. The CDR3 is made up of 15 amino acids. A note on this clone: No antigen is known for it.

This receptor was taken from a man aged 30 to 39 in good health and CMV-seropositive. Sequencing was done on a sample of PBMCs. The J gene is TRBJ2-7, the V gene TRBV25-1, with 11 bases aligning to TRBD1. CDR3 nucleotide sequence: TGTGCCAGCAGTGAAGCCGGGACAGGGGGTTACGAGCAGTACTTC. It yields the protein CASSEAGTGGYEQYF.